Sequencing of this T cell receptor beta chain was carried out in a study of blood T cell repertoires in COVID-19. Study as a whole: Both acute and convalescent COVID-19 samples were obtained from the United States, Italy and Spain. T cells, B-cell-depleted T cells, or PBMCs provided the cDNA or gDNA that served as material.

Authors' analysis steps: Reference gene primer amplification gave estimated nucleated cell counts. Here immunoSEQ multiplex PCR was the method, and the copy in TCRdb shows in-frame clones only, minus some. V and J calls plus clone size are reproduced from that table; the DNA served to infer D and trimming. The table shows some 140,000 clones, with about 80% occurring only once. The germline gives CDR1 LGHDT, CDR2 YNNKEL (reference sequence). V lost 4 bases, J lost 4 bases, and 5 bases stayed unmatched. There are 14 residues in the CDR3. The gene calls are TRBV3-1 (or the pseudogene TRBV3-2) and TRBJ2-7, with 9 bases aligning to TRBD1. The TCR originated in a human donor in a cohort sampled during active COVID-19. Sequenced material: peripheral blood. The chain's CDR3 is CASSPGTGLYEQYF. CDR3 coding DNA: TGTGCCAGCAGCCCCGGGACAGGGCTTTACGAGCAGTACTTC.